The 5 T cell receptor beta chains below were found in one sample sequenced in a study of OX40 agonist ivuxolimab in advanced cancers. TCRdb keeps only in-frame clones here, not all; method: immunoSEQ multiplex PCR. This sample carries roughly 26,000 clones, 76% of them seen once, and the ten largest clones take 11% to 15%. The sequenced sample was CD4+ or CD8+ T cells sorted from blood, obtained in a trial of the OX40 agonist ivuxolimab. The receptors derive from an adult with an advanced solid tumor such as melanoma, head and neck, liver or kidney cancer.

The genes are TRBV5-5 and TRBJ2-3, with TRBD2 matching over 7 bases. Germline values: CDR1 SGHKS, CDR2 YYEKEE (reference sequence). V shed 7 bases, J shed 2 bases, and the junction held 10 bases outside the gene matches. The CDR3 runs to 15 residues. In nucleotides, the CDR3 is TGTGCCAGCCGGCCTGCCGGGGGGAACACAGATACGCAGTATTTT. It is translated as CASRPAGGNTDTQYF.

This sequence joins TRBV19 and TRBJ1-1; D gene uncertain. The CDR3 sequence is 13 residues long. Germline values: CDR1 LNHDA, CDR2 SQIVND (reference sequence). Trimming cost V 10 bases and J 2 bases, with 14 bases left between them. In DNA form, the CDR3 reads TGTGCCACGCGTCCCATCCCAAACACTGAAGCTTTCTTT. Translating it yields CATRPIPNTEAFF.

The chain links TRBV18 to TRBJ1-6; D may be TRBD1 (6 bases). CDR3 length: 13 amino acids. CDR1 is KGHSH and CDR2 is LQKENI in the germline V gene. V was cut by 4 bases and J by 7 bases, with 8 bases left in between. The CDR3 reads CASSQGHNSPLHF. As DNA, the CDR3 is TGTGCCAGCTCACAGGGACACAATTCACCCCTCCACTTT.

This chain connects TRBV9 to TRBJ2-5, with D perhaps TRBD2 (6 bases). V gave up 3 bases and J gave up 5 bases, with 11 bases separating them. The germline V gene encodes CDR1 SGDLS and CDR2 YYNGEE. The CDR3 extends over 13 amino acids. This CDR3 is CASSAYSGETQYF. The CDR3 nucleotides read TGTGCCAGCAGCGCGTACAGCGGGGAGACCCAGTACTTC.

The rearrangement links TRBV6-6 to TRBJ1-2, with 7 bases lining up with TRBD1. This CDR3 region has 15 residues. V shed 0 bases and J 6 bases; nucleotides not matched to a gene: 7. The germline CDR1 and CDR2 sequences are MNHNY and SVGAGI (reference sequence). DNA of the CDR3: TGTGCCAGCAGTTACTCTATAGACAGGGCGAATGGCTACACCTTC. Amino acids: CASSYSIDRANGYTF.